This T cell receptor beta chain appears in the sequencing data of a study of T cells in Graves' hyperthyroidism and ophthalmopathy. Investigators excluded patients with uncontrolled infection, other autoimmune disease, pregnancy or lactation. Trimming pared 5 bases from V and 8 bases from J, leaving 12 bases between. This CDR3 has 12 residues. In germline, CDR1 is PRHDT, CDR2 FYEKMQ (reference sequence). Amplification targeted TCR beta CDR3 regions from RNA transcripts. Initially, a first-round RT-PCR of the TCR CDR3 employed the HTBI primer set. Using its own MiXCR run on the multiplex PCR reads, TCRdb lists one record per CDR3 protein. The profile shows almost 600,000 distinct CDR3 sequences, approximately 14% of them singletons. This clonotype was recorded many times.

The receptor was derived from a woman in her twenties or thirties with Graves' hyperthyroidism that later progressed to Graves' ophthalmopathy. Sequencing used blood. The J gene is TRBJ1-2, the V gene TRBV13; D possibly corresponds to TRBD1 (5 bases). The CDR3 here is CASSPKGRGYTF. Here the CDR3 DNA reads TGTGCCAGCAGCCCGAAGGGGAGGGGCTACACCTTC.